This TCR beta chain is drawn from a study of blood T cell repertoires in COVID-19. Enrollment of patients from Seattle took place during active infection, with longitudinal follow-up. V trimming: 1 base; J trimming: 8 bases; junction bases outside the gene matches: 8. CDR3 length equals 14 residues. The V gene's germline CDR1 is SGHRS and CDR2 YFSETQ. Repertoires were generated with immunoSEQ multiplex PCR, while TCRdb's copy carries only in-frame clones and drops some. The table records fewer than 200,000 clones, 70% to 90% of them present only once. The V call is TRBV5-1, the J call TRBJ1-1; TRBD1 matches at 7 bases. The source is a woman aged 80 or over with COVID-19, enrolled during active disease. The specimen sequenced was peripheral blood. As DNA, the CDR3 is TGCGCCAGCAGCTTGCAGACAGGGCCTACGGAAGCTTTCTTT. This gives the protein CASSLQTGPTEAFF. The full variable domain, rest sourced from reference TRBV5-1 and TRBJ1-1, is KAGVTQTPRYLIKTRGQQVTLSCSPISGHRSVSWYQQTPGQGLQFLFEYFSETQRNKGNFPGRFSGRQFSNSRSEMNVSTLELGDSALYLCASSLQTGPTEAFFGQGTRLTVV.